These T cell receptor beta chains were read from a single sample in a study of blood T cell repertoires in COVID-19. Data came from immunoSEQ multiplex PCR; TCRdb stores just in-frame clones and leaves some out. Of around 200,000 clones in the sample, 75% to 90% are singletons; the top ten hold 1.2%. Sequencing was performed on PBMCs or T cells enriched from blood (not recorded which). All receptors derive from a man between 25 and 39 years old who had recovered from COVID-19. CDR3s include the opening cysteine and the closing phenylalanine or tryptophan. The order of the fields is CDR3 DNA, CDR3 protein, clone size, D gene, V gene, J gene. The D gene is left open where the match is weak. The size field is filled for only some rows; it gives once, few, many or a size class.

TGTGCCAGCAGCTCCACAGGGGGCTTAAATGAAGCTTTCTTT	CASSSTGGLNEAFF	few	TRBD1	TRBV7-2	TRBJ1-1
TGTGCCAGCACACCCGGGATAGGGGGAGCCGACGAGCAGTACTTC	CASTPGIGGADEQYF	NA	NA	TRBV9	TRBJ2-7
TGTGCCAGCAGCCGGGAGGGCCTTACAGATACGCAGTATTTT	CASSREGLTDTQYF	many	TRBD2	TRBV6-4	TRBJ2-3
TGCGCCAGCAGCCAAGATCCAATGACTAGCGGGTTAAATAATGAGCAGTTCTTC	CASSQDPMTSGLNNEQFF	NA	TRBD2	TRBV4-1	TRBJ2-1
TGTGCCAGCAGTTACGAGGGACTAGCGGGAGGGTCCGTTCACTTC	CASSYEGLAGGSVHF	NA	TRBD2	TRBV6-5	TRBJ2-5
TGTGCCAGTAGTATGGTAACGGACAGGGTGCACTATGGCTACACCTTC	CASSMVTDRVHYGYTF	once	TRBD1	TRBV19	TRBJ1-2
TGTGCCAGCAGCCTCCCTCGCGCTGGGGAGCTGTTTTTT	CASSLPRAGELFF	NA	NA	TRBV6-2/TRBV6-3	TRBJ2-2
TGTGCCATCAGTCAGGACCCGAGGGACTACAATGAGCAGTTCTTC	CAISQDPRDYNEQFF	NA	NA	TRBV10-3	TRBJ2-1
TGTGCCAGCAGCTTAGATCGGTCGGTGGGCACAGATACGCAGTATTTT	CASSLDRSVGTDTQYF	NA	NA	TRBV7-9	TRBJ2-3
TGTGCCAGCTCACCAGAGGGTTACGGGGAGCTGTTTTTT	CASSPEGYGELFF	NA	NA	TRBV18	TRBJ2-2
TGTGCCAGCAGCCCCCATGGTAGCTATGGCTACACCTTC	CASSPHGSYGYTF	NA	NA	TRBV11-2	TRBJ1-2
TGTGCCAGCAGTGGGGGGAACTATGGCTACACCTTC	CASSGGNYGYTF	few	NA	TRBV12-3/TRBV12-4	TRBJ1-2
TGCAGTGCTAGTAGTCCTGATTTTAGCTCTGGGGCCAACGTCCTGACTTTC	CSASSPDFSSGANVLTF	NA	NA	TRBV20-1	TRBJ2-6
TGTGCCAGTAGTATAGGGGACAGCTACAATGAGCAGTTCTTC	CASSIGDSYNEQFF	NA	TRBD1	TRBV19	TRBJ2-1
TGTGCCAGCCATCCCTACGAGCAGTACTTC	CASHPYEQYF	NA	NA	TRBV18	TRBJ2-7
TGTGCCAGCAGCCACACTAGGTACGAGCAGTACTTC	CASSHTRYEQYF	NA	NA	TRBV3-1/TRBV3-2	TRBJ2-7
TGTGCCAGCAGTGCGTCATACCGGGACAACCGCTTCAATCAGCCCCAGCATTTT	CASSASYRDNRFNQPQHF	NA	NA	TRBV27	TRBJ1-5
TGTGCCAGCAGCTTGGATAGAGGGCAGGAAAACTATGGCTACACCTTC	CASSLDRGQENYGYTF	NA	NA	TRBV5-8	TRBJ1-2
TGTGCCATCAGTGAGATAAGATGGTCAGACAACAATGAGCAGTTCTTC	CAISEIRWSDNNEQFF	NA	NA	TRBV10-3	TRBJ2-1
TGTGCCAGCAGCGTCCCGCCCCTAGCGGGGGCGAGGTCAGATACGCAGTATTTT	CASSVPPLAGARSDTQYF	NA	TRBD2	TRBV9	TRBJ2-3
TGTGCCTGGAGTGTACAGGCCACCGGGGAGCTGTTTTTT	CAWSVQATGELFF	NA	NA	TRBV30	TRBJ2-2
TGTGCCAGCAGCTTTAAGGGGGATTCACCCCTCCACTTT	CASSFKGDSPLHF	few	NA	TRBV7-9	TRBJ1-6
TGTGCCAGCAGCCGTAATTTGGGAATTCGGGCGGGAGAGACCCAGTACTTC	CASSRNLGIRAGETQYF	NA	NA	TRBV11-2	TRBJ2-5
TGTGCCAGCAGTGACTCGAGGGGGAGTAGCAATCAGCCCCAGCATTTT	CASSDSRGSSNQPQHF	NA	NA	TRBV6-4	TRBJ1-5
TGTGCCAGTAGTATAACTGGGACAGGGAATGAAAAACTGTTTTTT	CASSITGTGNEKLFF	NA	TRBD1	TRBV19	TRBJ1-4
TGTGCCAGAAGTACCGGGACAGGGAAGCCCAACGTCCTGACTTTC	CARSTGTGKPNVLTF	NA	TRBD1	TRBV5-3	TRBJ2-6
TGCAGCGTACGGGACTTACCGTCTAGCTCCTACGAGCAGTACTTC	CSVRDLPSSSYEQYF	NA	NA	TRBV29-1	TRBJ2-7
TGTGCCAGCTCAAGTGCTCCGGGGTTAAGCAATCAGCCCCAGCATTTT	CASSSAPGLSNQPQHF	once	NA	TRBV18	TRBJ1-5
TGTGCCAGCAGTGCCCCTAGCTCCTACGAGCAGTACTTC	CASSAPSSYEQYF	NA	NA	TRBV9	TRBJ2-7
TGTGCCAGCAGCACCGGGACTTTCTCTGGAAACACCATATATTTT	CASSTGTFSGNTIYF	NA	NA	TRBV6-5	TRBJ1-3
TGTGCCACCAGTGATCGAGGACAGCCCCCCTATAGAACAAACTACGAGCAGTACTTC	CATSDRGQPPYRTNYEQYF	NA	NA	TRBV24-1	TRBJ2-7
TGTGCCAGCTCACTCCGGGACAGGGGCTACAATGAGCAGTTCTTC	CASSLRDRGYNEQFF	NA	TRBD1	TRBV18	TRBJ2-1
TGTGCCAGCAGTGACGGTATGGCTAGCGGGAACACCGGGGAGCTGTTTTTT	CASSDGMASGNTGELFF	NA	TRBD2	TRBV25-1	TRBJ2-2
TGTGCCAGCCGGTCGACAGGGGGGGTGGAAAAACTGTTTTTT	CASRSTGGVEKLFF	NA	TRBD1	TRBV27	TRBJ1-4
TGTGCCAGCAGCTTATGGACCGGGACAGAGACTAACTATGGCTACACCTTC	CASSLWTGTETNYGYTF	NA	TRBD1	TRBV7-9	TRBJ1-2
TGTGCCAGCAGCCGACAGGGGCCCTACGAGCAGTACTTC	CASSRQGPYEQYF	NA	TRBD1	TRBV7-6	TRBJ2-7
TGTGCCAGCAGCCAAGGTGTGGGGGGTGGCTACACCTTC	CASSQGVGGGYTF	NA	NA	TRBV3-1/TRBV3-2	TRBJ1-2
TGCGCCAGCAGTGAAAACCAGAATTCACCCCTCCACTTT	CASSENQNSPLHF	once	NA	TRBV10-1	TRBJ1-6
TGCGCCAGCAGTGATCCCGGCTCTGGAAACACCATATATTTT	CASSDPGSGNTIYF	NA	NA	TRBV10-2	TRBJ1-3
TGTGCCAGCAGCCAAGCCCCCAGAGGTCCCGAATCCTACAATGAGCAGTTCTTC	CASSQAPRGPESYNEQFF	NA	NA	TRBV4-2	TRBJ2-1
TGTGCCAGTACCACCCTAGGGGGTGGGTCCGGGGAGCTGTTTTTT	CASTTLGGGSGELFF	NA	NA	TRBV19	TRBJ2-2
TGTGCCAGCAGCCATCGACTAGCGGGGACCCAAGCTAGCACAGATACGCAGTATTTT	CASSHRLAGTQASTDTQYF	NA	TRBD2	TRBV3-1/TRBV3-2	TRBJ2-3
TGTGCCAGCAGCACGACGGGACTTGCGGATACGCAGTATTTT	CASSTTGLADTQYF	once	NA	TRBV7-2	TRBJ2-3
TGTGCCAGCAGCTCCGGGACTAGCGGGGGTGAGCAGTTCTTC	CASSSGTSGGEQFF	once	TRBD2	TRBV13	TRBJ2-1
TGTGCCAGCAGCGTAGAAGGGGAGGGATGGCTCTATGGCTACACCTTC	CASSVEGEGWLYGYTF	once	NA	TRBV9	TRBJ1-2
TGTGCCAGCAGTTACTCCGCGTTCTACAATGAGCAGTTCTTC	CASSYSAFYNEQFF	NA	NA	TRBV6-2/TRBV6-3	TRBJ2-1
TGTGCCCATGGGCCCAAAAATGAAAAACTGTTTTTT	CAHGPKNEKLFF	NA	NA	TRBV6-6	TRBJ1-4
TGTGCCAGCAGCAAACGTATAACTAGCGGGAGTGCAGATACGCAGTATTTT	CASSKRITSGSADTQYF	NA	TRBD2	TRBV7-9	TRBJ2-3
TGTGCCAGCTCACCCGACTGGTTTCAGCCCCAGCATTTT	CASSPDWFQPQHF	NA	NA	TRBV18	TRBJ1-5
TGTGCCTGGAGTTCAGGCATGAACACTGAAGCTTTCTTT	CAWSSGMNTEAFF	NA	NA	TRBV30	TRBJ1-1
TGCAGCGTTGAAGAGAGTAGGGGCCTCTCTGGAAACACCATATATTTT	CSVEESRGLSGNTIYF	NA	NA	TRBV29-1	TRBJ1-3
TGTGCCAGCAGCTTAGCGCCTGGGGGCGATGAGCAGTTCTTC	CASSLAPGGDEQFF	once	NA	TRBV7-6	TRBJ2-1
TGCGCCAGCAGGGGATTAGACAGGCTAAAGGGCTACACCTTC	CASRGLDRLKGYTF	NA	NA	TRBV10-2	TRBJ1-2
TGTGCCAGCAGCCCGAGGACTAGCGGGAGTAGCACAGATACGCAGTATTTT	CASSPRTSGSSTDTQYF	NA	TRBD2	TRBV9	TRBJ2-3
TGTGCCAGTAAAGACAGGGGGCCCAATGAAAAACTGTTTTTT	CASKDRGPNEKLFF	NA	TRBD1	TRBV19	TRBJ1-4
TGTGCCAGCAGTTACAAAGACAGGAACACCGGGGAGCTGTTTTTT	CASSYKDRNTGELFF	NA	NA	TRBV3-1/TRBV3-2	TRBJ2-2
TGTGCCTGGAGCAGGGCGGGATTTAGCACAGATACGCAGTATTTT	CAWSRAGFSTDTQYF	NA	NA	TRBV30	TRBJ2-3
TGTGCCAGCAGTTACTCAAGGCTAGCGGGGGATTACAATGAGCAGTTCTTC	CASSYSRLAGDYNEQFF	once	TRBD2	TRBV6-2/TRBV6-3	TRBJ2-1